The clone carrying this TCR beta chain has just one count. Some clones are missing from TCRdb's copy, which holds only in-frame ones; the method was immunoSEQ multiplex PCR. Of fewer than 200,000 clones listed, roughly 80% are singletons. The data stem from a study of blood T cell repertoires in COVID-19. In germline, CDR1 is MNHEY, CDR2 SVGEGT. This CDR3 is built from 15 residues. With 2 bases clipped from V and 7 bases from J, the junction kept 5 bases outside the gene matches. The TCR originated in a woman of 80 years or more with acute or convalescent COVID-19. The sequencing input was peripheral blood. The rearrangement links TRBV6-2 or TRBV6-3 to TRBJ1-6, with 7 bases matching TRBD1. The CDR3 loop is CASSYGGQANSPLHF. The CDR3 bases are TGTGCCAGCAGTTACGGCGGACAGGCGAATTCACCCCTCCACTTT.